This T cell receptor beta chain is from a study of T cell responses to AZD1222 COVID-19 vaccine. TCRdb keeps only in-frame clones here, not all; method: immunoSEQ multiplex PCR. The sample carries some 87,000 clones, 80% to 90% recorded once. The CDR3 extends over 15 amino acids. Deletions cut 10 bases from V and 10 bases from J, with 29 bases between. The V and J genes are TRBV23-1 and TRBJ2-7; TRBD1 is a possible D gene (5 bases). TRBV23-1 is an open reading frame, and its role is uncertain. The source material was peripheral blood, sampled on day 0 of AZD1222 vaccination. This TCR derives from an adult in good health. The CDR3 is CATLPPSGPSRLQYF. CDR3 sequence (DNA): TGCGCCACCCTCCCACCATCAGGGCCGTCCAGACTCCAGTACTTC.